Each of the 17 T cell receptor beta chains below was sequenced from the same sample in a study of blood T cell repertoires in COVID-19. Assay: immunoSEQ multiplex PCR; the TCRdb copy retains only in-frame clones and omits some. This sample has roughly 150,000 clones, with 65% to 85% found just once. Sequencing was done on a sample of peripheral blood. These receptors came from a man aged 55 to 70 with active or convalescent COVID-19.

V usage is TRBV14 and J usage is TRBJ2-2; no reliable D call. Trimming cost V 4 bases and J 3 bases, with 6 bases left between them. Germline CDR1 and CDR2: SGHDN and FVKESK. CDR3 length equals 13 residues. The chain's CDR3 is CASSLRYTGELFF. In DNA form, the CDR3 reads TGTGCCAGCAGCCTTAGATACACCGGGGAGCTGTTTTTT.

The V call is TRBV6-5, the J call TRBJ1-5, with D possibly TRBD1 on 5 matching bases. This CDR3 comprises 14 residues. Trimming removed 4 bases at V and 3 bases at J, with 10 bases between. Germline values: CDR1 MNHEY, CDR2 SVGAGI. This CDR3 is CASSSAGTNQPQHF. CDR3 nucleotides: TGTGCCAGCAGTTCGGCGGGGACCAATCAGCCCCAGCATTTT.

The rearrangement joins TRBV3-1 (or the pseudogene TRBV3-2) to TRBJ1-6; tentatively, D is TRBD1 (6 bases). The CDR3 spans 16 residues. The V and J ends lost 4 bases and 7 bases respectively, with 17 bases between them. Germline V gene data show CDR1 as LGHDT and CDR2 as YNNKEL (reference sequence). In DNA, the CDR3 is TGTGCCAGCAGCCGGCAAACTGGACAGTCGAATTCACCCCTCCACTTT. It specifies CASSRQTGQSNSPLHF.

The rearrangement joins TRBV5-6 to TRBJ2-2, with 7 bases aligning to TRBD1. The CDR3 sequence is 14 residues long. V lost 2 bases and J lost 4; bases outside the gene matches: 2. Germline loops: CDR1 SGHDT, CDR2 YYEEEE. CDR3 in DNA: TGTGCCAGCAGCTTCCCAGGGGGCACCGGGGAGCTGTTTTTT. Protein product: CASSFPGGTGELFF. The complete variable domain, with remaining parts taken from reference TRBV5-6 and TRBJ2-2, reads DAGVTQSPTHLIKTRGQQVTLRCSPKSGHDTVSWYQQALGQGPQFIFQYYEEEERQRGNFPDRFSGHQFPNYSSELNVNALLLGDSALYLCASSFPGGTGELFFGEGSRLTVL.

V and J are TRBV24-1 and TRBJ2-3; 7 bases are a match to TRBD1. Germline V lookup: CDR1 KGHDR, CDR2 SFDVKD. J lost 1 base, V lost 1 base, and 7 bases had no gene match. CDR3 size: 17 residues. The CDR3 DNA reads as TGTGCCACCAGTGATTTTGGAAGAGGGGGCCGCACAGATACGCAGTATTTT. Encoded protein: CATSDFGRGGRTDTQYF.

This sequence joins TRBV5-1 and TRBJ1-2; TRBD1 aligns across 10 bases. Trimming cost V 0 bases and J 5 bases; bases outside gene matches: 4. CDR1 is SGHRS, CDR2 YFSETQ, per germline. This CDR3 is 15 amino acids long. The CDR3 DNA is TGCGCCAGCAGCTTGGGCGGGACAGGGGATTATGGCTACACCTTC. Translated, it gives CASSLGGTGDYGYTF. The full variable domain, with the rest looked up from reference TRBV5-1 and TRBJ1-2, is KAGVTQTPRYLIKTRGQQVTLSCSPISGHRSVSWYQQTPGQGLQFLFEYFSETQRNKGNFPGRFSGRQFSNSRSEMNVSTLELGDSALYLCASSLGGTGDYGYTFGSGTRLTVV.

The genes are TRBV7-9 and TRBJ2-1, with a weak D call TRBD1 (5 bases). The germline gives CDR1 SEHNR, CDR2 FQNEAQ (reference sequence). Deletions cut 6 bases from V and 6 bases from J, with 6 bases between. CDR3 length equals 11 residues. CDR3 bases: TGTGCCAGCAGTACAGGCAATGAGCAGTTCTTC. Protein product: CASSTGNEQFF.

V usage is TRBV7-3 and J usage is TRBJ2-1; 11 bases are a match to TRBD2. Unmatched junction bases numbered 8, after V lost 5 bases and J lost 8 bases. Germline-derived CDR1 and CDR2 are SGHTA and FQGTGA. This CDR3 is 15 amino acids long. The CDR3 DNA is TGTGCCAGCAGCCCCAGACTAGCGGGGTACGATGAGCAGTTCTTC. Translating gives CASSPRLAGYDEQFF.

With regard to this clone: The CDR3 end shows no conserved phenylalanine or tryptophan, and so a read error is likely. Because the CDR3's place on the DNA is in doubt, the DNA is left out and the CDR3 is given as listed by TCRdb. V gene TRBV6-5 combines with J gene TRBJ2-7; TRBD1 is the table's D call, not checked against the DNA. The germline V gene encodes CDR1 MNHEY and CDR2 SVGAGI. From its first to its last residue, the CDR3 has 15 amino acids. The CDR3 here is CASRNAPGQGTYGDY.

The J gene is TRBJ1-5, the V gene TRBV6-1; D is unclear. Germline CDR1 is MNHNS and CDR2 is SASEGT. Trimming cost V 2 bases and J 3 bases, with 5 bases left between them. The CDR3 has 13 amino acids. In DNA, the CDR3 is TGTGCCAGCAGTGAATCGTACAATCAGCCCCAGCATTTT. Protein: CASSESYNQPQHF.

This chain links TRBV6-5 with TRBJ2-3, with TRBD1 matching over 8 bases. Germline assignment: CDR1 MNHEY and CDR2 SVGAGI. The CDR3 has 15 amino acids. With V trimmed by 6 bases and J by 2 bases, 7 bases remained unmatched. The CDR3 DNA reads as TGTGCCAGCAGAAAGGACAGGGCGATCACAGATACGCAGTATTTT. Translation gives CASRKDRAITDTQYF.

The V call is TRBV4-1, the J call TRBJ2-7; a weak D match, TRBD2 (6 bases). This CDR3 is 16 amino acids long. V was trimmed by 0 bases and J by 0 bases, leaving 12 bases between them. Looked up from germline, CDR1 is MGHRA and CDR2 is YSYEKL. The CDR3 nucleotides are TGCGCCAGCAGCCAAGATCCTGGGGGGAGCTCCTACGAGCAGTACTTC. Its protein product is CASSQDPGGSSYEQYF.

V and J are TRBV4-1 and TRBJ1-5; D is perhaps TRBD1 (5 bases). The V end was cut by 0 bases, the J end by 7 bases, with 13 bases between. Germline V gene data show CDR1 as MGHRA and CDR2 as YSYEKL. CDR3 length: 15 amino acids. The chain's CDR3 is CASSQDVQGGQPQHF. The CDR3 DNA reads TGCGCCAGCAGCCAAGATGTCCAGGGTGGGCAGCCCCAGCATTTT.

Only a few counts were recorded for this clone. The chain couples TRBV7-9 to TRBJ1-2, with 7 bases lining up with TRBD1. Germline V gene sequence: CDR1 SEHNR, CDR2 FQNEAQ (reference sequence). V gave up 5 bases and J gave up 8 bases; unmatched junction bases: 8. The CDR3 has 13 amino acids. DNA of the CDR3: TGTGCCAGCAGCCCGGGACAGACCCTCGGCTACACCTTC. Encoded protein: CASSPGQTLGYTF.

Concerning this clone: The limits of the CDR3 on the DNA are not certain, so only TCRdb's listed CDR3 is given. This rearrangement joins TRBV5-6 to TRBJ1-2; TRBD1 reflects the table's D call only, with no check against the DNA. The germline CDR1 and CDR2 sequences are SGHDT and YYEEEE. Ends included, the CDR3 has 17 residues. The CDR3 here is CASSLFLWTANNYGYTF.

The chain links TRBV12-3 or TRBV12-4 to TRBJ2-7; D ambiguous. The germline V and J ends were trimmed by 4 bases and 4 bases, with 8 bases remaining between them. This CDR3 is built from 12 residues. CDR3 residues: CASSSVPYEQYF. The CDR3 DNA reads as TGTGCCAGCAGTTCGGTCCCATACGAGCAGTACTTC.

This chain joins TRBV4-1 and TRBJ2-3; 11 nucleotides align to TRBD2. The junction had 1 base not matched to a gene; V was cut back by 0 bases and J by 2 bases. The CDR3 spans 16 residues. The germline gives CDR1 MGHRA, CDR2 YSYEKL. The CDR3 region has the DNA TGCGCCAGCAGCCAAGATAGCGGGAGGGCCACAGATACGCAGTATTTT. Residues: CASSQDSGRATDTQYF.